This TCR beta chain is from a study of T-cell memory formation after mild COVID-19. The study's findings and limits: Contracting CD8+ clones were enriched in EMRA, CD4+ mainly in CM and EM.

V was trimmed by 3 bases and J by 0 bases, leaving 8 bases between them. The germline gives CDR1 SGHTA, CDR2 FQGNSA. There are 14 residues in the CDR3. cDNA libraries for TCR alpha and TCR beta, carrying sample barcodes and UMIs, came from 5'RACE with constant-segment primers. In TCRdb, the 5' RACE reads were re-called with MiXCR into one record per CDR3 protein. Among around 340,000 distinct CDR3 sequences listed, under 15% were seen once. Comments on this clonotype: Its cognate antigen is unknown.

The sample comprised PBMCs or a T cell subset sorted from them (not recorded which). The clonotype originates from a young man who had mild COVID-19 (a few samples of this study predate the infection). Cell type and time point are not known. V gene TRBV7-2 combines with J gene TRBJ1-2, with D hard to call. CDR3 DNA: TGTGCCAGCAGCTTTTTTTTAACTAACTATGGCTACACCTTC. It encodes CASSFFLTNYGYTF.